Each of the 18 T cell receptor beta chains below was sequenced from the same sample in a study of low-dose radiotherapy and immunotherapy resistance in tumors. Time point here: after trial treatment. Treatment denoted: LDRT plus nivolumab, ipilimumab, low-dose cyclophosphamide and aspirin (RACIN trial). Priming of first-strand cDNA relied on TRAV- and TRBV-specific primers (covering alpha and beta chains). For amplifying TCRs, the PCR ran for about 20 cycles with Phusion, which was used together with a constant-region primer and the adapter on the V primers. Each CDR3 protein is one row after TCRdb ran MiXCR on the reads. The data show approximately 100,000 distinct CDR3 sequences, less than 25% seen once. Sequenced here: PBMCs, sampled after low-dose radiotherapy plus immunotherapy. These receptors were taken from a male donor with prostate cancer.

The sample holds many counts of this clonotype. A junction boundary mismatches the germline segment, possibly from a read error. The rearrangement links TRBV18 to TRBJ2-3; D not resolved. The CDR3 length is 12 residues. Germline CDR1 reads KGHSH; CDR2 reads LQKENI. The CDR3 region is CASSDQDGAHFF. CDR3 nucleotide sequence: TGTGCCAGCTCAGATCAAGACGGAGCCCATTTTTTT.

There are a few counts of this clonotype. In DNA form, the CDR3 reads TGTGCCAGCCTGGGGGAAACTCCTAGCACAGATACGCAGTATTTT. It specifies CASLGETPSTDTQYF. The J gene is TRBJ2-3, the V gene TRBV28; D may correspond to TRBD1 or TRBD2 (5 bases each). Trimming took 8 bases from V and 0 from J, leaving 15 bases between them. The CDR3 extends over 15 amino acids. The germline V gene has CDR1 MDHEN and CDR2 SYDVKM.

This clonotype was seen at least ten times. CDR3 sequence reads: CASSLLRSGQGGNYGYTF. In nucleotides, the CDR3 is TGTGCCAGCAGCTTATTACGTTCTGGGCAGGGAGGGAACTATGGCTACACCTTC. This chain links TRBV7-8 with TRBJ1-2; D is perhaps TRBD1 (5 bases). Germline lookup yields CDR1 SGHVS and CDR2 FQNEAQ. V gave up 2 bases and J gave up 2 bases, with 21 bases separating them. The CDR3 length is 18 residues.

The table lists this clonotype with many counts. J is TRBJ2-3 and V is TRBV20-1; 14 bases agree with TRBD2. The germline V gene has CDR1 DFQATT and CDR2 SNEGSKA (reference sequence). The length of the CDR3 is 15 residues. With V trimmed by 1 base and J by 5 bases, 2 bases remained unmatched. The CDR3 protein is CSARVGLAGEDTQYF. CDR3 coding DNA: TGCAGTGCTAGAGTGGGACTAGCGGGGGAAGATACGCAGTATTTT.

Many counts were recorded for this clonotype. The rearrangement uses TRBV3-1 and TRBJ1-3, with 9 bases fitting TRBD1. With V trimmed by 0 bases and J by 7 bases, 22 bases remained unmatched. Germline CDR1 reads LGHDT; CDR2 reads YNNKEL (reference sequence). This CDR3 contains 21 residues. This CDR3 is CASSQDPYSWDRVPKGNTIYF. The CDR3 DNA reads TGTGCCAGCAGCCAAGATCCGTACTCGTGGGACAGGGTACCCAAGGGGAACACCATATATTTT.

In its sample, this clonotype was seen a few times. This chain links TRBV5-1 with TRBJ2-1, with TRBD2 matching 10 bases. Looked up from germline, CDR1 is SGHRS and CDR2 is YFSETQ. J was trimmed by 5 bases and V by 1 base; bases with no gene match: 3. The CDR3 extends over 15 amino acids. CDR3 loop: CASSLRAGGNNEQFF. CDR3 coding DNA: TGCGCCAGCAGCTTGAGAGCGGGGGGGAACAATGAGCAGTTCTTC.

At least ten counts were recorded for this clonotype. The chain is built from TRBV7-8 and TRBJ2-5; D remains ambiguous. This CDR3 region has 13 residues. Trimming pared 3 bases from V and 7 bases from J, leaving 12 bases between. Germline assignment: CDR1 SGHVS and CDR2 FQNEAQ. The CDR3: CASSLGLEGTQYF. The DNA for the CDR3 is TGTGCCAGCAGCTTGGGCTTGGAAGGGACCCAGTACTTC. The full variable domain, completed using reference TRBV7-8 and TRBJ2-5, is GAGVSQSPRYKVAKRGQDVALRCDPISGHVSLFWYQQALGQGPEFLTYFQNEAQLDKSGLPSDRFFAERPEGSVSTLKIQRTQQEDSAVYLCASSLGLEGTQYFGPGTRLLVL.

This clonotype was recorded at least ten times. As DNA, the CDR3 is TGTGCCAGCAGTTTTCGCAGAGCTAACTATGGCTACACCTTC. Translated, it gives CASSFRRANYGYTF. V gene TRBV27 combines with J gene TRBJ1-2; D gene ambiguous. The V end lost 3 bases, the J end lost 0 bases, and 8 bases lay between the germline ends. The CDR3 extends over 14 amino acids. Germline values: CDR1 MNHEY, CDR2 SMNVEV (reference sequence).

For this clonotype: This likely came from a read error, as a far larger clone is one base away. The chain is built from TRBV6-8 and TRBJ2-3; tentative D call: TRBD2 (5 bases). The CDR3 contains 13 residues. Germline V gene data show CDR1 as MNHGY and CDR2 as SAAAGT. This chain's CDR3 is CVSRRGLTDTQYF. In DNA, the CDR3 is TGTGTCAGCCGCAGAGGGCTCACAGATACGCAGTATTTT.

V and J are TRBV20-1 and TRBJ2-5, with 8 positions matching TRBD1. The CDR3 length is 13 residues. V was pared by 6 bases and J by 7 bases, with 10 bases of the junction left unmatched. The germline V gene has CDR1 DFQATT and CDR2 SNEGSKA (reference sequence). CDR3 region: CSATPLGTGTQYF. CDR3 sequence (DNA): TGCAGTGCGACACCCCTGGGGACAGGGACCCAGTACTTC.

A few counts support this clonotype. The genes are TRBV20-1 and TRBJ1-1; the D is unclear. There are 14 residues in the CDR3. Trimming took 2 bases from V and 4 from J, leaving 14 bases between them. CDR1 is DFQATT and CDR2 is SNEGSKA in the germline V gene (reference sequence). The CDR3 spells CSARKFGGGTEAFF. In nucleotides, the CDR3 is TGCAGTGCTAGAAAGTTTGGAGGAGGCACTGAAGCTTTCTTT.

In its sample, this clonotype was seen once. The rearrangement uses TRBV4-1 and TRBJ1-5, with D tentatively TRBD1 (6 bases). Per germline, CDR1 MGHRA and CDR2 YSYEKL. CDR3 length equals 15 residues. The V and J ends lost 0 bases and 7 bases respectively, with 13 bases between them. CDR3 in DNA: TGCGCCAGCAGCCAAGAGGAAGGGGGTGGCCAGCCCCAGCATTTT. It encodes CASSQEEGGGQPQHF.

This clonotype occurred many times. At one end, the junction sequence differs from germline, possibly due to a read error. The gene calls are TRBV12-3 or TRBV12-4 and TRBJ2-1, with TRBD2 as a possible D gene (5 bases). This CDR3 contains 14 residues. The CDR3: CASSLLASYNEQFF. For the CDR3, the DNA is TGTGCCAGCAGTTTACTAGCTAGCTACAATGAGCAGTTCTTT.

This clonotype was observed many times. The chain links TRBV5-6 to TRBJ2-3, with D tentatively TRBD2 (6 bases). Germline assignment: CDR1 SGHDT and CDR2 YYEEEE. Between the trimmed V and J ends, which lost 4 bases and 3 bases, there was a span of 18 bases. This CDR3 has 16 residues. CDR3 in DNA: TGTGCCAGCAGCGGATACCTTCTAGCGAGGACAGATACGCAGTATTTT. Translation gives CASSGYLLARTDTQYF. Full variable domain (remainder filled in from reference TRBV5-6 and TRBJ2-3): DAGVTQSPTHLIKTRGQQVTLRCSPKSGHDTVSWYQQALGQGPQFIFQYYEEEERQRGNFPDRFSGHQFPNYSSELNVNALLLGDSALYLCASSGYLLARTDTQYFGPGTRLTVL.

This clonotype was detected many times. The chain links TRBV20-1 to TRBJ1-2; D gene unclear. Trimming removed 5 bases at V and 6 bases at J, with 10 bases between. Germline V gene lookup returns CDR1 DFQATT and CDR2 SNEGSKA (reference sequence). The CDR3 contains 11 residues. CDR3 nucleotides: TGCAGTGCTGATACAGAAGATGGCTACACCTTC. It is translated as CSADTEDGYTF.

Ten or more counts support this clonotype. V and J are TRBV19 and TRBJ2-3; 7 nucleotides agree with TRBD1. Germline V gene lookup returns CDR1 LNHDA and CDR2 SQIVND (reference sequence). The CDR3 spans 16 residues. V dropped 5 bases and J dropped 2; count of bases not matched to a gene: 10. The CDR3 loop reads CASSRGQNKITDTQYF. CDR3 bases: TGTGCCAGTAGTCGGGGACAGAACAAAATCACAGATACGCAGTATTTT. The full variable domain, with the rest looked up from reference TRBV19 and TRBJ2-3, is DGGITQSPKYLFRKEGQNVTLSCEQNLNHDAMYWYRQDPGQGLRLIYYSQIVNDFQKGDIAEGYSVSREKKESFPLTVTSAQKNPTAFYLCASSRGQNKITDTQYFGPGTRLTVL.

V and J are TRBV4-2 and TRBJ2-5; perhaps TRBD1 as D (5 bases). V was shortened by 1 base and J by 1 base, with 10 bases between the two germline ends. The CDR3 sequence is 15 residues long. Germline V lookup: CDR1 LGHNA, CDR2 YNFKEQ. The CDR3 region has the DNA TGTGCCAGCAGCCAAGTTCAAGGGGTCCAAGAGACCCAGTACTTC. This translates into CASSQVQGVQETQYF.

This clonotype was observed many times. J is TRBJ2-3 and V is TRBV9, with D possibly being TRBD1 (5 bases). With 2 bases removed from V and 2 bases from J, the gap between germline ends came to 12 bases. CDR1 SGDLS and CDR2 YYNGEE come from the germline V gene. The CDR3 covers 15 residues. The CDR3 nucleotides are TGTGCCAGCAGCGTTACAGGTCAAAACACAGATACGCAGTATTTT. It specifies CASSVTGQNTDTQYF. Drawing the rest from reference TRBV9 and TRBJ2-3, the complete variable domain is DSGVTQTPKHLITATGQRVTLRCSPRSGDLSVYWYQQSLDQGLQFLIQYYNGEERAKGNILERFSAQQFPDLHSELNLSSLELGDSALYFCASSVTGQNTDTQYFGPGTRLTVL.